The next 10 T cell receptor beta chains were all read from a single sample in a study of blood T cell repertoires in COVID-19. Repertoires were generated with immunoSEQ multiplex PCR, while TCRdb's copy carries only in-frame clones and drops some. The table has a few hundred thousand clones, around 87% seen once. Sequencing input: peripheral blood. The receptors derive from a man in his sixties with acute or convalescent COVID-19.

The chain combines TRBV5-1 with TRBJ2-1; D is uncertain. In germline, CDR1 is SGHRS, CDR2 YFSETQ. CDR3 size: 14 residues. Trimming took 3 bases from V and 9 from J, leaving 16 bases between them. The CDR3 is CASSSTTTYGEQFF. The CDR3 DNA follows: TGCGCCAGCAGCTCGACGACAACTTACGGTGAGCAGTTCTTC.

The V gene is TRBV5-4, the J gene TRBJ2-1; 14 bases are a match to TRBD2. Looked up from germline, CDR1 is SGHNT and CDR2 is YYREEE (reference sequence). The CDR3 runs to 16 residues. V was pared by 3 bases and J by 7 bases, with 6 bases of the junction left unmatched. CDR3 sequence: CASSSKGLAGDNEQFF. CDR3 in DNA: TGTGCCAGCAGCTCCAAGGGACTAGCGGGGGATAATGAGCAGTTCTTC.

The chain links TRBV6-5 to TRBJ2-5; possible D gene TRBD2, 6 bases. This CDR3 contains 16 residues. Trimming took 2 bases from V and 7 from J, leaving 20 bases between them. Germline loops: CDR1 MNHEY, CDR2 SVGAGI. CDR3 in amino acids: CASSYPRGGGGLTQYF. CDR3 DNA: TGTGCCAGCAGTTACCCGCGTGGGGGAGGTGGGCTGACCCAGTACTTC.

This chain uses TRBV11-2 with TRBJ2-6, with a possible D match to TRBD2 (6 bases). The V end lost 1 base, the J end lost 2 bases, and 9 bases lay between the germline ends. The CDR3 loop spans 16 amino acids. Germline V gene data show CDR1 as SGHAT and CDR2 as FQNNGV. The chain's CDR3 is CASSLGGVAGANVLTF. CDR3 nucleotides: TGTGCCAGCAGCTTAGGGGGGGTAGCTGGGGCCAACGTCCTGACTTTC.

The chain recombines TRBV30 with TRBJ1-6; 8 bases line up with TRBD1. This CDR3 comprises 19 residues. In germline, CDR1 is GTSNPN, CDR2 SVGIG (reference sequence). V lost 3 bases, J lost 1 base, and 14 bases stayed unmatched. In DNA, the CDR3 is TGTGCCTGGAGCCCGACCGGGGACAGGCAGGCGTCCTATAATTCACCCCTCCACTTT. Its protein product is CAWSPTGDRQASYNSPLHF.

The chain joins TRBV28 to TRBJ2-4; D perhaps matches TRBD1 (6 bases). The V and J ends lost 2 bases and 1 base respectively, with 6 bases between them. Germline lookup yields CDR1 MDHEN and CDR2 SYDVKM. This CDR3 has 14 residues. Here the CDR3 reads CASSLQGAKNIQYF. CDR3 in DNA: TGTGCCAGCAGTTTACAGGGGGCCAAAAACATTCAGTACTTC.

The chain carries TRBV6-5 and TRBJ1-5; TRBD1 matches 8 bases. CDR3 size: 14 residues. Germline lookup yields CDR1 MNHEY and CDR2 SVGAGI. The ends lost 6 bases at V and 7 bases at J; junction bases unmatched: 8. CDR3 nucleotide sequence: TGTGCCAGCAGCGCGACAGGGGATGGGCAGCCCCAGCATTTT. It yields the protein CASSATGDGQPQHF.

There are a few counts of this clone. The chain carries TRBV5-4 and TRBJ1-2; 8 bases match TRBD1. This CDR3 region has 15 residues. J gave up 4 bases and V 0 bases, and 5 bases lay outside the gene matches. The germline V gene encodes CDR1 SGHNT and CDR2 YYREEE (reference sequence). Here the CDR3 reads CASSLVAGGTYGYTF. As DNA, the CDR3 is TGTGCCAGCAGCTTGGTGGCAGGGGGCACCTATGGCTACACCTTC.

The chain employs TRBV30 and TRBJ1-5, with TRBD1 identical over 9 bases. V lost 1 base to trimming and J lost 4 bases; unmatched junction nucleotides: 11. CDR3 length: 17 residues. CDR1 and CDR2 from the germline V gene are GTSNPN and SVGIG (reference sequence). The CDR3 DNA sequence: TGTGCCTGGAGTGCCGGGACAGGGAGTGCCAGGAATCAGCCCCAGCATTTT. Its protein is CAWSAGTGSARNQPQHF.

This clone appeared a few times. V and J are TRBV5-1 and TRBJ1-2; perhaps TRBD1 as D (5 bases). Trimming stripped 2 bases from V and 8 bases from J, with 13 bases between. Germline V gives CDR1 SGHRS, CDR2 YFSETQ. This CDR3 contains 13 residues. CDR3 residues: CASSLIQGSGYTF. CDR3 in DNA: TGCGCCAGCAGCTTAATCCAGGGAAGCGGCTACACCTTC.